Described below is a single T cell receptor beta chain sequence and its context. Its antigen remains unknown. The library tagged each cDNA molecule with unique molecular identifiers. TCRdb passed the RACE reads through MiXCR, listing each CDR3 protein once. The sample contains roughly 380,000 distinct CDR3 sequences, over 6% of which appear only once. The record originates from a study of human T cells and chemical hapten exposure. The CDR3 extends over 11 amino acids. CDR1 and CDR2 (germline): SQVTM, ANQGSEA. The V and J ends lost 4 bases and 9 bases respectively, with 13 bases between them. Overall study findings and caveats: It was expanded TCRs that formed significantly more large CDR3 similarity clusters than controls did. High-frequency TCRs, those above 1 in 1000, stayed the same after DPC sensitization.

As for time point: patch test 2, 6 weeks after DPC sensitization. The treatment here: therapeutic diphenylcyclopropenone sensitization with weekly scalp DPC. The TCR comes from a woman between 18 and 30 years old with alopecia areata. Some clones in this sample may be carry-over from other donors' samples. The sequencing used whole blood, collected in connection with sensitization to the hapten diphenylcyclopropenone (DPC). The J gene is TRBJ2-7, the V gene TRBV29-1; D is undetermined. CDR3 nucleotides: TGCAGCGTTGCTGAACTGGGTCTGCAGTACTTC. Translation gives CSVAELGLQYF.